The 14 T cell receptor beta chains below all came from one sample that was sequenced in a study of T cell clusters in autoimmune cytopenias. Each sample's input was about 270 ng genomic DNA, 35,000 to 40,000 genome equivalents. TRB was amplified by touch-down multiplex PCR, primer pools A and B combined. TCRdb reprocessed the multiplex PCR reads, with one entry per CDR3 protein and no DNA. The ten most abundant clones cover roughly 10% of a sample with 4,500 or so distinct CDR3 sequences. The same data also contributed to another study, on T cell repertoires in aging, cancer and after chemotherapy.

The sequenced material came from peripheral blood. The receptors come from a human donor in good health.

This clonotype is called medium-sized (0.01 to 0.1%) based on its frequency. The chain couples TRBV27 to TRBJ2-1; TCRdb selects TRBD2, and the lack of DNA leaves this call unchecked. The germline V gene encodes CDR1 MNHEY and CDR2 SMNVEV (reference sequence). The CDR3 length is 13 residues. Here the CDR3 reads CASSSNRDGPPFF.

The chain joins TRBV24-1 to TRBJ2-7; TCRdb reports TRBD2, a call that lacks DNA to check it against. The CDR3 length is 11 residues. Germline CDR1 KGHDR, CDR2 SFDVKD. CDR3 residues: CATGTSYEQYF.

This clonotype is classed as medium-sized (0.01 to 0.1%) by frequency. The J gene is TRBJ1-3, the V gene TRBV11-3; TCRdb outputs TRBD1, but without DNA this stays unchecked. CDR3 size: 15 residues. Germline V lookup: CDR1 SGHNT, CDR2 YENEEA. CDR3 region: CASSLYEGAGNTIYF.

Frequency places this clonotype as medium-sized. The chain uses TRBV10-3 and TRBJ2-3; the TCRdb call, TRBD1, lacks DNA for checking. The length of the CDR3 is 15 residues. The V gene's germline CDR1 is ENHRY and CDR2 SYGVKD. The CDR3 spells CATGGAPQTTDTQYF.

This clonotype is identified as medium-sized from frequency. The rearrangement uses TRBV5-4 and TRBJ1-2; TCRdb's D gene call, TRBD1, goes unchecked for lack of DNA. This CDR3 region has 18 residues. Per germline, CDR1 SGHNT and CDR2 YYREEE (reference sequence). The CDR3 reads CASSYSLIGTGENYGYTF.

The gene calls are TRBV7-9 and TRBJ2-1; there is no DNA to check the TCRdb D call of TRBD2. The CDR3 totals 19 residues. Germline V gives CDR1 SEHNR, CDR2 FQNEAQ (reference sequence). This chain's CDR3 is CASSLARGRSGSSYNEQFF.

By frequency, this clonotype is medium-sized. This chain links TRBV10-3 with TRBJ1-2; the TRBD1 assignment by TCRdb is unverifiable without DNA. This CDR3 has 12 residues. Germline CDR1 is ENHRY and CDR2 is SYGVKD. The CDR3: CAISAGGHGYTF.

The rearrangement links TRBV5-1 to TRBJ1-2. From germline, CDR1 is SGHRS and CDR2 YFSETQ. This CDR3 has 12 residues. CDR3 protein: CASSLGGDGYTF.

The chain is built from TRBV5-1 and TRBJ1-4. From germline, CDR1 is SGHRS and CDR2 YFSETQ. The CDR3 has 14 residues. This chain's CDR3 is CASSSGVGNEKLFF.

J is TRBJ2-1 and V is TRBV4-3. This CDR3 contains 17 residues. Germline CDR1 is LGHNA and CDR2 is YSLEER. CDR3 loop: CASSQGARAAYYNEQFF.

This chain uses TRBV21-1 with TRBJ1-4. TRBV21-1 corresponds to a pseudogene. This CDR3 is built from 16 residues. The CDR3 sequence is CASSKRARGFNEKLFF.

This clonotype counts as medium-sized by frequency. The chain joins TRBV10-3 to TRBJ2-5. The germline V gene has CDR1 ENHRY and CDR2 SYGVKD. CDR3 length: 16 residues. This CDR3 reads CAISESTRLGTGTQYF.

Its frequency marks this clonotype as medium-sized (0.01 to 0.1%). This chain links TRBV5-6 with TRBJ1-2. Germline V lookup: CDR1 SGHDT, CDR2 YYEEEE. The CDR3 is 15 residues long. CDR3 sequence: CASSLVTGGDYGYTF.

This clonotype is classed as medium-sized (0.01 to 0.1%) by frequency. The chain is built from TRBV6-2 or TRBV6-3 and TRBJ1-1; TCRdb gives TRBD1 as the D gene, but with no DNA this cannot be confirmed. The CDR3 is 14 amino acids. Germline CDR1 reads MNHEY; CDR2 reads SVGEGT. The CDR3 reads CASSYGAENTEAFF.